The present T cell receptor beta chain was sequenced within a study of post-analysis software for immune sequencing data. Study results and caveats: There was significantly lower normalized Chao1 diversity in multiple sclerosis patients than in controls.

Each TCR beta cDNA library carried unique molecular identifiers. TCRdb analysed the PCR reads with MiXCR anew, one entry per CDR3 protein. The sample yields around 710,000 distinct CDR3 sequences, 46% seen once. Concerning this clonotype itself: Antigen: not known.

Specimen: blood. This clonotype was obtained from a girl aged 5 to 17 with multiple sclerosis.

The CDR3 spells CASSTRQGHRPNEKLFF. The CDR3 DNA follows: TGTGCCAGCAGTACAAGACAGGGGCATCGACCAAATGAAAAACTGTTTTTT. The V gene is TRBV6-1, the J gene TRBJ1-4; 8 bases fit TRBD1. This CDR3 region has 17 residues. Losses at the gene ends were 5 bases for V and 5 bases for J; bases not matched to a gene: 13. Germline loops: CDR1 MNHNS, CDR2 SASEGT.